These 32 T cell receptor beta chains were all obtained from the same sample, sequenced in a study of blood T cell repertoires in COVID-19. The table came from immunoSEQ multiplex PCR; TCRdb's copy has only in-frame clones and leaves some out. This sample yields about 670,000 clones, of which about 87% are seen a single time; over 0.2% belongs to the top ten. Sequencing was performed on peripheral blood. Every receptor here comes from a woman aged 18-30 years with acute or convalescent COVID-19.

This rearrangement joins TRBV10-3 to TRBJ1-2; tentatively, D is TRBD1 (6 bases). Germline V lookup: CDR1 ENHRY, CDR2 SYGVKD. V gave up 2 bases and J gave up 2 bases, with 9 bases separating them. This CDR3 region has 14 residues. The CDR3 here is CAISERGGNYGYTF. CDR3 coding DNA: TGTGCCATCAGTGAGAGGGGGGGCAACTATGGCTACACCTTC.

The chain combines TRBV11-2 with TRBJ1-1; a possible D gene is TRBD1 (6 bases). V was trimmed by 10 bases and J by 10 bases, leaving 19 bases between them. CDR1 is SGHAT and CDR2 is FQNNGV in the germline V gene. The CDR3 sequence is 12 residues long. The CDR3 reads CATRGGGEGAFF. The CDR3 DNA sequence: TGTGCCACTCGAGGGGGGGGCGAGGGAGCTTTCTTT.

V is TRBV29-1 and J is TRBJ1-1; TRBD1 aligns across 7 bases. Looked up from germline, CDR1 is SQVTM and CDR2 is ANQGSEA. The V segment lost 5 bases and the J segment 0 bases; nucleotides outside the gene matches: 15. CDR3 size: 17 residues. CDR3 sequence (DNA): TGCAGCGTTATTCCCCTGGACAGGAAGAACATGAACACTGAAGCTTTCTTT. It translates to CSVIPLDRKNMNTEAFF. Using reference TRBV29-1 and TRBJ1-1 for the parts outside the CDR3, the full variable domain is SAVISQKPSRDICQRGTSLTIQCQVDSQVTMMFWYRQQPGQSLTLIATANQGSEATYESGFVIDKFPISRPNLTFSTLTVSNMSPEDSSIYLCSVIPLDRKNMNTEAFFGQGTRLTVV.

In DNA, the CDR3 is TGTGCCAGCAGCTCGACAGGGTCGAACAACGAGCAGTACTTC. It is translated as CASSSTGSNNEQYF. The chain uses TRBV13 and TRBJ2-7, with 7 bases identical to TRBD1. In germline, CDR1 is PRHDT, CDR2 FYEKMQ (reference sequence). The CDR3 runs to 14 residues. The junction had 8 bases not matched to a gene; V was cut back by 4 bases and J by 5 bases.

On this clone itself: Other DNA variants within this sample encode the same CDR3. The rearrangement joins TRBV29-1 to TRBJ2-1, with 8 bases identical to TRBD1. Trimming cost V 6 bases and J 4 bases; bases outside gene matches: 5. Per germline, CDR1 SQVTM and CDR2 ANQGSEA. This CDR3 comprises 13 residues. CDR3 residues: CSVGQGPYNEQFF. The CDR3 DNA reads TGCAGCGTCGGACAGGGACCGTACAATGAGCAGTTCTTC.

The chain combines TRBV12-3 or TRBV12-4 with TRBJ2-1, with 7 bases lining up with TRBD1. The CDR3 spans 13 residues. Losses at the gene ends were 6 bases for V and 7 bases for J; bases not matched to a gene: 6. The CDR3 loop is CASRGQPGNEQFF. The CDR3 nucleotides are TGTGCCAGCAGGGGACAGCCGGGGAATGAGCAGTTCTTC.

The genes are TRBV9 and TRBJ1-1, with 10 nucleotides matching TRBD1. Germline V gene lookup returns CDR1 SGDLS and CDR2 YYNGEE. The V gene end was trimmed by 6 bases and the J gene end by 4 bases; junction bases not matched to a gene: 12. CDR3 length equals 16 residues. CDR3 sequence reads: CASTKETGGFVTEAFF. CDR3 coding DNA: TGTGCCAGCACCAAAGAGACAGGGGGCTTTGTCACTGAAGCTTTCTTT.

This clone has a single count. CDR3 sequence (DNA): TGTGCCAGCTCACCACCCTTTGACAGGAACACTGAAGCTTTCTTT. Translating gives CASSPPFDRNTEAFF. The gene calls are TRBV18 and TRBJ1-1, with a possible D match to TRBD1 (5 bases). This CDR3 has 15 residues. Germline assignment: CDR1 KGHSH and CDR2 LQKENI. V was clipped by 0 bases and J by 1 base, with 9 bases between them.

V and J are TRBV5-1 and TRBJ2-1; no firm D call. The CDR3 contains 13 residues. The ends were cut back, 9 bases at V and 0 bases at J, with 10 bases in the middle. Germline V CDR1 and CDR2: SGHRS, YFSETQ. This CDR3 is CATSVSSYNEQFF. CDR3 nucleotide sequence: TGCGCCACTTCGGTGAGCTCCTACAATGAGCAGTTCTTC.

The chain combines TRBV6-2 or TRBV6-3 with TRBJ1-1, with D unresolved. Trimming took off 2 bases at V and 10 bases at J, with 11 bases between the two ends. The CDR3 loop spans 12 amino acids. The germline V gene encodes CDR1 MNHEY and CDR2 SVGEGT. The CDR3 bases are TGTGCCAGCAGTTACGGATACCGGGGAGCTTTCTTT. It codes for CASSYGYRGAFF.

This chain uses TRBV6-5 with TRBJ1-1; D might be TRBD1 (5 bases). Germline V gene sequence: CDR1 MNHEY, CDR2 SVGAGI. CDR3 length: 13 amino acids. Trimming removed 9 bases from V and 0 bases from J, with 11 bases in between. This CDR3 is CASSGFLNTEAFF. CDR3 DNA sequence: TGTGCCAGTTCAGGGTTTCTGAACACTGAAGCTTTCTTT.

V is TRBV7-9 and J is TRBJ1-1, with unresolved D. V gave up 5 bases and J gave up 0 bases, with 10 bases separating them. Per germline, CDR1 SEHNR and CDR2 FQNEAQ (reference sequence). This CDR3 region has 14 residues. CDR3 residues: CASSMTGVNTEAFF. The CDR3 nucleotides are TGTGCCAGCAGCATGACCGGGGTGAACACTGAAGCTTTCTTT.

The V call is TRBV5-1, the J call TRBJ1-1; D not certain. Trimming removed 2 bases at V and 3 bases at J, with 5 bases between. Germline V lookup: CDR1 SGHRS, CDR2 YFSETQ. The CDR3 extends over 12 amino acids. CDR3 sequence reads: CASSFRDTEAFF. The DNA for the CDR3 is TGCGCCAGCAGCTTCCGGGACACTGAAGCTTTCTTT.

V usage is TRBV5-1 and J usage is TRBJ2-3, with TRBD2 matching 16 bases. The CDR3 is 17 residues long. With V trimmed by 5 bases and J by 7 bases, 10 bases remained unmatched. The germline V gene has CDR1 SGHRS and CDR2 YFSETQ. The CDR3 DNA reads TGCGCCAGCAGGAATCCCGGGACTAGCGGGGGGGCGCATACGCAGTATTTT. Translation gives CASRNPGTSGGAHTQYF.

The J gene is TRBJ1-5, the V gene TRBV7-9, with unresolved D. The germline V and J ends were trimmed by 5 bases and 9 bases, with 14 bases remaining between them. Germline V gives CDR1 SEHNR, CDR2 FQNEAQ (reference sequence). This CDR3 has 13 residues. CDR3 sequence: CASSAVPSGPQHF. CDR3 nucleotide sequence: TGTGCCAGCAGCGCCGTTCCAAGCGGGCCCCAGCATTTT.

The gene calls are TRBV30 and TRBJ1-1; TRBD1 is a possible D gene (5 bases). Germline V lookup: CDR1 GTSNPN, CDR2 SVGIG (reference sequence). The CDR3 is made up of 13 amino acids. The ends were cut back, 2 bases at V and 5 bases at J, with 12 bases in the middle. CDR3 coding DNA: TGTGCCTGGAGTAACAGGATCATTACTGAAGCTTTCTTT. Its protein product is CAWSNRIITEAFF.

V gene TRBV6-4 combines with J gene TRBJ2-3, with D possibly being TRBD2 (6 bases). CDR3 length: 14 amino acids. Trimming took 6 bases from V and 1 from J, leaving 11 bases between them. Germline assignment: CDR1 MRHNA and CDR2 SNTAGT. Here the CDR3 reads CASSPASGTDTQYF. The CDR3 DNA follows: TGTGCCAGCAGCCCGGCTAGCGGCACAGATACGCAGTATTTT.

The V gene is TRBV5-4, the J gene TRBJ2-1, with 7 positions matching TRBD1. Trimming took 1 base from V and 1 from J; bases not matched to a gene: 8. CDR1 SGHNT and CDR2 YYREEE come from the germline V gene (reference sequence). The CDR3 is 17 amino acids. The CDR3 DNA sequence: TGTGCCAGCAGCTTGTTACCTCCGACAGGGTCCTACAATGAGCAGTTCTTC. Encoded protein: CASSLLPPTGSYNEQFF.

This chain connects TRBV6-6 to TRBJ1-6; TRBD1 matches 8 bases. The CDR3 has 14 residues. Unmatched junction bases numbered 6, after V lost 7 bases and J lost 7 bases. Germline CDR1 is MNHNY and CDR2 is SVGAGI (reference sequence). CDR3 bases: TGTGCCAGCAACCTAGGACAGGGAAATTCACCCCTCCACTTT. Its protein product is CASNLGQGNSPLHF.

The rearrangement links TRBV29-1 to TRBJ1-2; 9 bases are shared with TRBD1. This CDR3 region has 14 residues. Germline V gene data show CDR1 as SQVTM and CDR2 as ANQGSEA. Germline trimming cut 4 bases from V and 3 bases from J; bases unmatched to any gene: 6. CDR3 protein: CSVGGQGMYYGYTF. CDR3 coding DNA: TGCAGCGTTGGGGGACAGGGAATGTACTATGGCTACACCTTC. The full variable domain, rest sourced from reference TRBV29-1 and TRBJ1-2, is SAVISQKPSRDICQRGTSLTIQCQVDSQVTMMFWYRQQPGQSLTLIATANQGSEATYESGFVIDKFPISRPNLTFSTLTVSNMSPEDSSIYLCSVGGQGMYYGYTFGSGTRLTVV.

The chain couples TRBV7-8 to TRBJ2-7; no definite D call. This CDR3 is built from 13 residues. Trimming took off 0 bases at V and 2 bases at J, with 5 bases between the two ends. CDR1 and CDR2 (germline): SGHVS, FQNEAQ. CDR3 DNA: TGTGCCAGCAGCTTAGCTCCCGCCTACGAGCAGTACTTC. Encoded protein: CASSLAPAYEQYF. Drawing the rest from reference TRBV7-8 and TRBJ2-7, the complete variable domain is GAGVSQSPRYKVAKRGQDVALRCDPISGHVSLFWYQQALGQGPEFLTYFQNEAQLDKSGLPSDRFFAERPEGSVSTLKIQRTQQEDSAVYLCASSLAPAYEQYFGPGTRLTVT.

The CDR3 loop reads CAISSQGRNSPLHF. The DNA of the CDR3 is TGTGCCATCAGTTCACAGGGGCGAAATTCACCCCTCCACTTT. The genes are TRBV10-3 and TRBJ1-6, with 7 bases matching TRBD1. CDR1 is ENHRY and CDR2 is SYGVKD in the germline V gene. CDR3 length: 14 residues. Trimming cost V 5 bases and J 7 bases; bases outside gene matches: 5.

This clone was counted a single time. The chain combines TRBV12-3 or TRBV12-4 with TRBJ1-5; D uncertain. The CDR3 sequence is 13 residues long. The germline V and J ends were trimmed by 7 bases and 2 bases, with 9 bases remaining between them. The CDR3 region is CASNAGGNQPQHF. In DNA, the CDR3 is TGTGCCAGCAACGCTGGAGGCAATCAGCCCCAGCATTTT.

CDR3 DNA sequence: TGTGCCATCAGTGTGGGCGGGGGGCGCAATGAGCAGTTCTTC. Its protein product is CAISVGGGRNEQFF. J is TRBJ2-1 and V is TRBV10-3, with 8 bases aligning to TRBD2. The V gene's germline CDR1 is ENHRY and CDR2 SYGVKD. The CDR3 runs to 14 residues. V was clipped by 4 bases and J by 6 bases; unmatched bases: 5.

This clone was seen only once. The chain couples TRBV24-1 to TRBJ1-2, with D perhaps TRBD1 (5 bases). The V end lost 12 bases, the J end lost 4 bases, and 20 bases lay between the germline ends. Per germline, CDR1 KGHDR and CDR2 SFDVKD. The CDR3 consists of 14 residues. The CDR3 loop is CALPPQGVFYGYTF. As DNA, the CDR3 is TGTGCCCTCCCCCCACAAGGGGTCTTCTATGGCTACACCTTC.

The chain couples TRBV27 to TRBJ2-1; 12 bases are a match to TRBD2. After removal of 5 bases from V and 8 bases from J, the junction contained 13 bases not matched to a gene. Germline V gives CDR1 MNHEY, CDR2 SMNVEV (reference sequence). The CDR3 sequence is 17 residues long. The CDR3 loop is CASSERLAGDRTDEQFF. For the CDR3, the DNA is TGTGCCAGCAGTGAGAGACTAGCGGGGGACCGCACGGATGAGCAGTTCTTC.

This rearrangement joins TRBV3-1 (or the pseudogene TRBV3-2) to TRBJ2-6, with 8 nucleotides matching TRBD2. Germline V gene lookup returns CDR1 LGHDT and CDR2 YNNKEL (reference sequence). This CDR3 comprises 17 residues. With V trimmed by 4 bases and J by 0 bases, 5 bases remained unmatched. Here the CDR3 reads CASSPPGGGSGANVLTF. Here the CDR3 DNA reads TGTGCCAGCAGCCCTCCGGGGGGGGGCTCTGGGGCCAACGTCCTGACTTTC.

This chain connects TRBV27 to TRBJ1-5; 8 positions agree with TRBD1. This CDR3 region has 17 residues. The germline CDR1 and CDR2 sequences are MNHEY and SMNVEV (reference sequence). J lost 5 bases, V lost 5 bases, and 14 bases had no gene match. CDR3 in amino acids: CASSKRDRSSVHQPQHF. The CDR3 nucleotides are TGTGCCAGCAGTAAAAGGGACAGGTCATCGGTCCATCAGCCCCAGCATTTT.

The chain carries TRBV5-1 and TRBJ1-5, with 7 nucleotides matching TRBD1. With 5 bases clipped from V and 3 bases from J, the junction kept 8 bases outside the gene matches. Per the germline V gene, CDR1 is SGHRS and CDR2 is YFSETQ. CDR3 length: 15 residues. The CDR3 is CASRRGPEDNQPQHF. The CDR3, as DNA: TGCGCCAGCAGGAGGGGGCCGGAGGACAATCAGCCCCAGCATTTT.

The rearrangement uses TRBV7-9 and TRBJ1-1; D perhaps matches TRBD1 (6 bases). In germline, CDR1 is SEHNR, CDR2 FQNEAQ (reference sequence). The V end lost 1 base, the J end lost 2 bases, and 17 bases lay between the germline ends. The CDR3 has 17 residues. CDR3 bases: TGTGCCAGCAGCTTAGATCGGGCAGGGACACCTAACACTGAAGCTTTCTTT. Translating it yields CASSLDRAGTPNTEAFF.

The V call is TRBV4-3, the J call TRBJ1-1, with D possibly matching TRBD1 (6 bases). The V gene lost 1 base and the J gene lost 3 bases, with 12 bases spanning the gap. CDR1 and CDR2 from the germline V gene are LGHNA and YSLEER. This CDR3 is 15 amino acids long. The chain's CDR3 is CASSQVRGAYTEAFF. The DNA for the CDR3 is TGCGCCAGCAGCCAAGTCCGGGGGGCGTACACTGAAGCTTTCTTT.

The genes are TRBV15 and TRBJ2-1, with a tentative D call TRBD2 (5 bases). The CDR3 runs 12 residues. The V and J ends lost 6 bases and 7 bases respectively, with 10 bases between them. Germline V lookup: CDR1 LNHNV, CDR2 YYDKDF (reference sequence). CDR3 bases: TGTGCCACCAGGTTTCGCGGGAATGAGCAGTTCTTC. Its protein product is CATRFRGNEQFF.